These 2 T cell receptor beta chains were sequenced from one sample in a study of neurological immune-mediated disorders. TCRdb re-analysed the 5' RACE reads in MiXCR, keeping a single row per CDR3 protein. The sample carries about 66,000 distinct CDR3 sequences, less than 5.5% recorded once. The source material was PBMCs. All receptors derive from a man aged 30 to 45 with multiple sclerosis.

This clonotype was observed at least ten times. The J gene is TRBJ2-2, the V gene TRBV29-1; 8 bases map to TRBD1. Trimming at V came to 7 bases and at J to 4 bases, leaving 2 bases not matched to a gene. Per the germline V gene, CDR1 is SQVTM and CDR2 is ANQGSEA. The CDR3 contains 12 residues. CDR3 residues: CSADRVTGELFF. The CDR3 DNA sequence: TGCAGCGCGGACAGGGTCACCGGGGAGCTGTTTTTT.

To note about this clonotype: A much larger clone differs from this one at a single base, so this may be a read error. This chain connects TRBV6-4 to TRBJ1-5; D remains unclear. V lost 6 bases to trimming and J lost 1 base, with 13 bases between them. CDR3 size: 15 residues. The germline V gene has CDR1 MRHNA and CDR2 SNTAGT. The CDR3, as DNA: TGTGCCAGCAGCACTGGCACTAGAAGCAATCAGCCCCAGCATTTT. Its translation: CASSTGTRSNQPQHF.